The source of this T cell receptor beta chain is a study of beta chain features in type 1 diabetes. About the research overall: Cells sorted and examined across all samples totaled more than 90,000,000. Notes on the study in general: Across patients, naive, central memory and Treg TCRB repertoires exhibited apparently greater similarity than was observed across healthy donors. Type 1 diabetes patients had VDJ junctions that carried fewer insertions and more deletions.

Concerning this clone: Antigen: not known.

The investigators reverse transcribed all of the isolated RNA, so they sequenced expressed TCRB transcripts. Measured with immunoSEQ multiplex PCR; TCRdb has only the in-frame clones, and not every one. The sample has roughly 310,000 clones; 9.5% to 11% are singletons. The authors obtained over 95% purity in all sorted populations. V shed 1 base, J shed 4 bases, and the junction held 4 bases outside the gene matches. The CDR3 sequence is 14 residues long. Germline values: CDR1 LNHNV, CDR2 YYDKDF (reference sequence). The sequencing sample was made of naive CD4+ T cells from blood. The gene calls are TRBV15 and TRBJ2-7, with 7 bases that match TRBD2. This clonotype originated in a woman in her thirties in good health. CDR3 DNA: TGTGCCACCAGCAGAGGTCTAGCGGAATACGAGCAGTACTTC. It yields the protein CATSRGLAEYEQYF.